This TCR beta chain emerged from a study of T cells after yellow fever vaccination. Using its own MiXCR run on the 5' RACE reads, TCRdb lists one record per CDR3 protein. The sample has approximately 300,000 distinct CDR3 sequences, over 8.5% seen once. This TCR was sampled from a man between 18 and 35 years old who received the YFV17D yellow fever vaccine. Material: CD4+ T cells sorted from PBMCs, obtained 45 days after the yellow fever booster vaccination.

The CDR3 bases are TGTGCCACCAGTGAAACAGGATCCTTCGGCACAGATACGCAGTATTTT. Protein sequence: CATSETGSFGTDTQYF. The gene calls are TRBV24-1 and TRBJ2-3, with D perhaps matching TRBD1 (5 bases). The ends were cut back, 4 bases at V and 1 base at J, with 14 bases in the middle. Germline V lookup: CDR1 KGHDR, CDR2 SFDVKD. The CDR3 sequence is 16 residues long.